A selection of T cell receptor beta chains follows, all from one sample in a study of early stage breast cancer tumors. Sequencing was performed with immunoSEQ multiplex PCR; in TCRdb, only in-frame clones are kept and a portion is missing. The sample contains about 11,000 clones, over 60% of which appear only once. Sequenced material: breast tumor tissue. The receptor set was obtained from a person in their 40s with breast cancer. Each CDR3 is given with its conserved first and last residue. A D gene is named only where the DNA matches it firmly. For some rows the clone size is stated as once, few or many, or as a class when expanded; others skip it.

V	J	size	D	CDR3	DNA
TRBV4-1	TRBJ1-3	NA	NA	CASSQDHLTSTISGNTIYF	TGCGCCAGCAGCCAAGACCATCTAACGTCGACAATCTCTGGAAACACCATATATTTT
TRBV6-5	TRBJ2-7	NA	NA	CASSYETGQYEQYF	TGTGCCAGCAGTTACGAGACGGGGCAGTACGAGCAGTACTTC
TRBV2	TRBJ2-5	NA	NA	CASSPDSEGTQYF	TGTGCCAGCAGCCCCGACAGCGAGGGGACCCAGTACTTC
TRBV30	TRBJ1-4	NA	TRBD1	CAWTRTGVGGKLFF	TGTGCCTGGACCAGGACAGGGGTTGGTGGAAAACTGTTTTTT
TRBV6-6	TRBJ1-5	few	NA	CASNRGGGNQPQHF	TGTGCCAGCAATAGGGGTGGGGGCAATCAGCCCCAGCATTTT
TRBV27	TRBJ2-2	few	NA	CASSLSGYAGELFF	TGTGCCAGCAGTTTATCAGGGTACGCCGGGGAGCTGTTTTTT
TRBV2	TRBJ1-1	NA	NA	CASSDSKNTEAFF	TGTGCCAGCAGTGATAGTAAGAACACTGAAGCTTTCTTT
TRBV18	TRBJ2-3	NA	NA	CASSPGGKGGADTQYF	TGTGCCAGCTCACCAGGGGGAAAGGGCGGGGCCGATACGCAGTATTTT
TRBV11-3	TRBJ2-7	NA	TRBD2	CASSSRTSGESYEQYF	TGTGCCAGCAGCTCGAGGACTAGCGGAGAATCCTACGAGCAGTACTTC
TRBV7-2	TRBJ1-5	NA	NA	CASSLEVYSNQPQHF	TGTGCCAGCAGCTTAGAGGTATATAGCAATCAGCCCCAGCATTTT
TRBV10-2	TRBJ2-7	NA	NA	CASRTGGSGNVQYF	TGCGCCAGCAGGACTGGAGGGTCAGGTAACGTGCAGTACTTC
TRBV6-1	TRBJ1-1	NA	NA	CAAKDGNTEAFF	TGTGCCGCCAAGGACGGGAACACTGAAGCTTTCTTT
TRBV19	TRBJ2-2	NA	NA	CASTRDTGELFF	TGTGCCAGTACTCGAGACACCGGGGAGCTGTTTTTT
TRBV7-9	TRBJ1-4	NA	NA	CASSSLPEKLFF	TGTGCCAGCAGCTCACTCCCTGAAAAACTGTTTTTT
TRBV2	TRBJ2-7	NA	TRBD1	CASSRDRGFSNEQYF	TGTGCCAGCAGCCGGGACAGGGGTTTTTCCAACGAGCAGTACTTC
TRBV2	TRBJ2-3	NA	TRBD2	CASSGTSNKNTQYF	TGTGCCAGTTCTGGGACTAGCAATAAGAATACGCAGTATTTT
TRBV5-4	TRBJ2-3	NA	TRBD2	CASSEGLAGVLTDTQYF	TGTGCCAGCAGCGAGGGACTAGCGGGAGTCCTCACAGATACGCAGTATTTT
TRBV4-1	TRBJ2-1	NA	TRBD2	CASSQGRGAGAYNEQFF	TGCGCCAGCAGCCAAGGTCGAGGGGCGGGAGCCTACAATGAGCAGTTCTTC
TRBV5-4	TRBJ1-2	NA	NA	CASSLAWANYGYTF	TGTGCCAGCAGCTTGGCCTGGGCTAACTATGGCTACACCTTC
TRBV10-2	TRBJ2-7	few	NA	CASSRDSFYEQYF	TGCGCCAGCAGTCGAGACAGTTTCTACGAGCAGTACTTC
TRBV30	TRBJ2-7	NA	NA	CAWTPRGTLVYEQYF	TGTGCCTGGACTCCCCGTGGCACGTTAGTCTACGAGCAGTACTTC
TRBV19	TRBJ2-1	NA	NA	CASSLDHGSSYNEQFF	TGTGCCAGTAGTCTCGATCATGGAAGTTCCTACAATGAGCAGTTCTTC
TRBV7-8	TRBJ2-1	NA	TRBD2	CASSLAWLAGYNEQFF	TGTGCCAGCAGCTTAGCGTGGCTAGCGGGGTACAATGAGCAGTTCTTC
TRBV6-5	TRBJ2-7	once	NA	CASTTGLGGGEQYF	TGTGCCAGCACTACGGGACTAGGGGGCGGCGAGCAGTACTTC
TRBV2	TRBJ1-1	NA	NA	CASSQQGGGGTEAFF	TGTGCCAGCAGTCAACAAGGGGGTGGGGGCACTGAAGCTTTCTTT
TRBV2	TRBJ2-3	NA	TRBD2	CASRGLGVNTDTQYF	TGTGCCAGCAGGGGACTAGGGGTTAACACAGATACGCAGTATTTT
TRBV5-4	TRBJ2-2	NA	TRBD2	CASSPGLATGELFF	TGTGCCAGCAGCCCCGGACTAGCTACCGGGGAGCTGTTTTTT
TRBV4-1	TRBJ1-2	NA	NA	CASSQATIRVGYGYTF	TGCGCCAGCAGCCAAGCAACTATAAGAGTGGGCTATGGCTACACCTTC
TRBV2	TRBJ2-1	NA	TRBD2	CASRTSGGDEQFF	TGTGCCAGCAGGACTAGCGGGGGGGATGAGCAGTTCTTC
TRBV7-9	TRBJ2-3	NA	NA	CASSLVLGARTDTQYF	TGTGCCAGCAGCTTAGTCCTGGGGGCGCGTACGGATACGCAGTATTTT